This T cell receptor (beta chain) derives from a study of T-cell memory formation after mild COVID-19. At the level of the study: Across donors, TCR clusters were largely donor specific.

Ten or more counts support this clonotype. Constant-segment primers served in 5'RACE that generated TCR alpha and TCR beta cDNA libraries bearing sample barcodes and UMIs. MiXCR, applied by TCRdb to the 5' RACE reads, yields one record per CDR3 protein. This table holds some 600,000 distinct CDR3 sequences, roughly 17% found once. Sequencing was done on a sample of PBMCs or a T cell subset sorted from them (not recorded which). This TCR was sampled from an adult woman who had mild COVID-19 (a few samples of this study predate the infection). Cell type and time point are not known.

The DNA for the CDR3 is TGCGCCAGCACCTGGTATAGACAGGGGGCCTCCTACGAGCAGTACTTC. Its translation: CASTWYRQGASYEQYF. The chain links TRBV5-1 to TRBJ2-7, with 10 positions matching TRBD1. The CDR3 has 16 amino acids. Germline V gene sequence: CDR1 SGHRS, CDR2 YFSETQ. J lost 0 bases, V lost 6 bases, and 9 bases had no gene match.